The 13 T cell receptor beta chains presented below share a single source sample, sequenced in a study of cytomegalovirus exposure and HLA in healthy donors. The PCR was carried out with 60 Vbeta primers and 13 Jbeta primers. Measured with immunoSEQ multiplex PCR; TCRdb has only the in-frame clones, and not every one. The sample consists of about 150,000 clones, under 85% of them appearing once. The source material was PBMCs. The receptors stem from a man aged 18 to 30 in good health and CMV-seronegative.

This chain links TRBV6-6 with TRBJ1-2; D gene ambiguous. The V gene's germline CDR1 is MNHNY and CDR2 SVGAGI (reference sequence). The CDR3 is made up of 14 amino acids. V was cut by 2 bases and J by 8 bases, with 15 bases left in between. The CDR3 DNA is TGTGCCAGCAGTTACGCGCAGGCGAGAGAAGGCTACACCTTC. Its protein is CASSYAQAREGYTF.

The table lists this clone with a count of one. The chain couples TRBV10-1 to TRBJ2-1; 7 nucleotides line up with TRBD1. The V gene's germline CDR1 is WNHNN and CDR2 SYGVQD (reference sequence). Trimming cost V 6 bases and J 4 bases; bases outside gene matches: 21. This CDR3 region has 19 residues. The CDR3 region is CASRGQHRALNAWYNEQFF. CDR3 bases: TGCGCCAGCAGGGGACAGCATAGGGCCCTAAATGCATGGTACAATGAGCAGTTCTTC.

The V and J genes are TRBV4-3 and TRBJ2-2, with D hard to call. This CDR3 region has 16 residues. V was pared by 0 bases and J by 1 base, with 9 bases between. Germline V CDR1 and CDR2: LGHNA, YSLEER. The CDR3 DNA follows: TGCGCCAGCAGCCAAGATCGCACGGGGAACACCGGGGAGCTGTTTTTT. This gives the protein CASSQDRTGNTGELFF.

A single count supports this clone. The chain has TRBV5-4 and TRBJ1-2; the match to TRBD1 covers 7 bases. This CDR3 comprises 13 residues. After removal of 0 bases from V and 8 bases from J, the junction contained 4 bases not matched to a gene. CDR1 is SGHNT and CDR2 is YYREEE in the germline V gene (reference sequence). As DNA, the CDR3 is TGTGCCAGCAGCTTGGACAGGGGAGGCGGCTACACCTTC. This gives the protein CASSLDRGGGYTF. Complete variable domain (other parts from reference TRBV5-4 and TRBJ1-2): ETGVTQSPTHLIKTRGQQVTLRCSSQSGHNTVSWYQQALGQGPQFIFQYYREEENGRGNFPPRFSGLQFPNYSSELNVNALELDDSALYLCASSLDRGGGYTFGSGTRLTVV.

The chain links TRBV5-1 to TRBJ2-1; D is possibly TRBD2 (6 bases). The CDR3 totals 13 residues. Germline lookup yields CDR1 SGHRS and CDR2 YFSETQ. Deletions cut 0 bases from V and 7 bases from J, with 8 bases between. The DNA of the CDR3 is TGCGCCAGCAGCTTGGCCGGGAGTAATGAGCAGTTCTTC. Translating it yields CASSLAGSNEQFF.

This clone was counted between two and nine times. The DNA for the CDR3 is TGTGCCAGCAGCCAAGAGGGACACTCTGGGGCCAACGTCCTGACTTTC. It is translated as CASSQEGHSGANVLTF. The chain recombines TRBV4-2 with TRBJ2-6, with D perhaps TRBD1 (6 bases). This CDR3 has 16 residues. CDR1 is LGHNA and CDR2 is YNFKEQ in the germline V gene. V was pared by 0 bases and J by 0 bases, with 6 bases between.

The V call is TRBV10-3, the J call TRBJ1-6; possible D gene TRBD1, 5 bases. V lost 6 bases to trimming and J lost 6 bases, with 15 bases between them. The V gene's germline CDR1 is ENHRY and CDR2 SYGVKD. The CDR3 has 15 amino acids. The CDR3 DNA is TGTGCCATCAGAGACCTGGGACTTTCTAATTCACCCCTCCACTTT. Its translation: CAIRDLGLSNSPLHF.

CDR3 in DNA: TGTGCCTGGAGTGTGTCACGGGGAGGGAATGGCTACACCTTC. This gives the protein CAWSVSRGGNGYTF. The rearrangement uses TRBV30 and TRBJ1-2, with D unresolved. Germline V gene sequence: CDR1 GTSNPN, CDR2 SVGIG (reference sequence). V was pared by 0 bases and J by 6 bases, with 14 bases between. The CDR3 runs 14 residues.

Here the CDR3 DNA reads TGTGCCAGCAGTGAAGCTACCCGTCCACTCTTCACTAACTATGGCTACACCTTC. Its translation is CASSEATRPLFTNYGYTF. This chain joins TRBV6-1 and TRBJ1-2; D unresolved. The V end lost 0 bases, the J end lost 0 bases, and 17 bases lay between the germline ends. CDR1 and CDR2 (germline): MNHNS, SASEGT. The CDR3 covers 18 residues.

The chain joins TRBV9 to TRBJ1-2; the match to TRBD1 covers 10 bases. This CDR3 has 15 amino acids. V shed 0 bases and J 8 bases; nucleotides not matched to a gene: 7. The germline V gene has CDR1 SGDLS and CDR2 YYNGEE. The CDR3 loop reads CASSVGGQGLSGYTF. Written as DNA, the CDR3 is TGTGCCAGCAGCGTAGGGGGACAGGGGTTAAGCGGCTACACCTTC.

V and J are TRBV7-9 and TRBJ2-7, with 7 bases lining up with TRBD2. Germline V gene sequence: CDR1 SEHNR, CDR2 FQNEAQ (reference sequence). The V segment lost 5 bases and the J segment 5 bases; nucleotides outside the gene matches: 12. The CDR3 extends over 15 amino acids. The CDR3 loop is CASSPAWGGKDEQYF. The CDR3, as DNA: TGTGCCAGCAGCCCCGCGTGGGGGGGTAAGGACGAGCAGTACTTC.

V gene TRBV5-1 combines with J gene TRBJ1-5; maybe TRBD1 (5 bases). This CDR3 has 14 amino acids. Trimming took off 0 bases at V and 5 bases at J, with 9 bases between the two ends. CDR1 is SGHRS, CDR2 YFSETQ, per germline. The CDR3 region is CASSLDAGHQPQHF. The CDR3 DNA is TGCGCCAGCAGCTTGGACGCAGGGCATCAGCCCCAGCATTTT.

In DNA form, the CDR3 reads TGTGCCAGCAGCTTAACGTCAGGGGACTACGCCGGGGAGCTGTTTTTT. Protein: CASSLTSGDYAGELFF. This chain connects TRBV7-2 to TRBJ2-2; D possibly corresponds to TRBD2 (7 bases). V was pared by 2 bases and J by 6 bases, with 16 bases between. The CDR3 covers 16 residues. CDR1 is SGHTA and CDR2 is FQGNSA in the germline V gene.